The rows below give T cell receptor beta chains drawn from one sample of a study of blood T cell repertoires in COVID-19. TCRdb keeps only in-frame clones here, not all; method: immunoSEQ multiplex PCR. The repertoire holds about 220,000 clones, with 65% to 85% as singletons. The sequencing sample was made of peripheral blood. The receptors come from a human donor in a cohort sampled during active COVID-19. Both conserved end residues are part of each CDR3.

TRBV2 CASSGVTGVGYGYTF
TRBV6-5 CASSYGTGSVNYGYTF
TRBV27 CANLRTGGPYEQYF
TRBV19 CASSNWPRGLRLAGKGEQFF
TRBV2 CASSNFGQDHEQYF
TRBV2 CASSVAQAFNYGYTF
TRBV2 CASTWGVEGGAEQYF
TRBV7-2 CASSRAANTEAFF
TRBV5-1 CASSFSGGSNQPQHF
TRBV6-2/TRBV6-3 CASSYGVNYEQYF
TRBV5-4 CASSLQGSRERYTEAFF
TRBV5-1 CASSLAGGDYNEQFF
TRBV7-8 CASSLVSGGVGSYNEQFF
TRBV5-4 CASSFGGQQGNEQFF
TRBV6-5 CASIPWDRVTDTQYF
TRBV2 CASLSRTGVYGYTF
TRBV11-2 CASSLEGGKTIYF
TRBV5-5 CASSLQGHTRETQYF